This TCR beta chain stems from a study of early T cells in non-severe SARS-CoV-2 infection. Study at large: Unsorted whole blood bulk RNA was sequenced, with unpaired chains. Findings of the study overall: VDJdb matching skewed toward anti-spike CD8 responses, missing private and CD4 specificities.

Attached unique molecular identifiers marked individual cDNA molecules. Via MiXCR, TCRdb re-called the 5' RACE reads, giving one row per CDR3 protein. This sample has approximately 81,000 distinct CDR3 sequences, with over 11% found just once. This clonotype occurred a few times. Its specificity is not known. V dropped 6 bases and J dropped 1 base, with 9 bases sitting between them. This CDR3 is 12 amino acids long. The germline gives CDR1 SQVTM, CDR2 ANQGSEA. The TCR comes from an adult who was a healthcare worker with PCR-confirmed SARS-CoV-2 infection or an uninfected control (not recorded which). The rearrangement uses TRBV29-1 and TRBJ1-1, with unresolved D. The specimen was whole blood. CDR3 DNA sequence: TGCAGCGTAGTTTTCGGGAACACTGAAGCTTTCTTT. Translating it yields CSVVFGNTEAFF.